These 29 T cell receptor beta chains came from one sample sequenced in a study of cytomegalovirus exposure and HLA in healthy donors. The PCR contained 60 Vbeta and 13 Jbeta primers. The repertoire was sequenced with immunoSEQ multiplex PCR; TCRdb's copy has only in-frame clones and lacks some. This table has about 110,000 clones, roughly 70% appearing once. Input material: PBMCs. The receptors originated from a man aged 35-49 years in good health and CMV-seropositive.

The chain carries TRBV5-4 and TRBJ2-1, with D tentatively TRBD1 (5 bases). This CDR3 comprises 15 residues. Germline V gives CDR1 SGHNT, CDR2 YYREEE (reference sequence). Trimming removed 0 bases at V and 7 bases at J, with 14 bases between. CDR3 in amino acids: CASSLDKTASNEQFF. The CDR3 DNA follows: TGTGCCAGCAGCTTGGATAAGACAGCTTCGAATGAGCAGTTCTTC. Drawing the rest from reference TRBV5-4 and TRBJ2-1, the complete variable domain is ETGVTQSPTHLIKTRGQQVTLRCSSQSGHNTVSWYQQALGQGPQFIFQYYREEENGRGNFPPRFSGLQFPNYSSELNVNALELDDSALYLCASSLDKTASNEQFFGPGTRLTVL.

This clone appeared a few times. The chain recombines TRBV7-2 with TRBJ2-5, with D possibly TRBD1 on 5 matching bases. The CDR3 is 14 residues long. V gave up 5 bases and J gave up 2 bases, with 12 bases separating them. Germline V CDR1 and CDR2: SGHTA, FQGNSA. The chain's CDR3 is CASSRDRSQETQYF. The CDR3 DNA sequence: TGTGCCAGCAGCCGCGACAGATCACAAGAGACCCAGTACTTC.

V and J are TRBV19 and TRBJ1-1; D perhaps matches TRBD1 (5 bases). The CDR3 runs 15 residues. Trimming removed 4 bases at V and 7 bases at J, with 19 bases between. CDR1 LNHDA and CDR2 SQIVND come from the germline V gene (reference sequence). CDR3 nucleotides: TGTGCCAGTAGTAACCTCAGGCTCCCGGGGGTTGAAGCTTTCTTT. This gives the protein CASSNLRLPGVEAFF.

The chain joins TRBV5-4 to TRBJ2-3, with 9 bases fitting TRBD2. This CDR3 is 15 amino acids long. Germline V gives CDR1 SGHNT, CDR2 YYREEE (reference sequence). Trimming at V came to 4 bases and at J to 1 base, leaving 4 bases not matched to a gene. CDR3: CASSLRTSGTDTQYF. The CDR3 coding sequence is TGTGCCAGCAGCCTTCGGACTAGCGGCACAGATACGCAGTATTTT.

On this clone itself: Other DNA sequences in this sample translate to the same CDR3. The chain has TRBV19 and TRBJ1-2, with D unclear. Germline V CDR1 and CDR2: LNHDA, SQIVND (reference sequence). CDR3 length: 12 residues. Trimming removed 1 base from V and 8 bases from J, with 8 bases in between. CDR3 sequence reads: CASSIGAVGYTF. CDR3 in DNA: TGTGCCAGTAGTATAGGGGCCGTGGGCTACACCTTC.

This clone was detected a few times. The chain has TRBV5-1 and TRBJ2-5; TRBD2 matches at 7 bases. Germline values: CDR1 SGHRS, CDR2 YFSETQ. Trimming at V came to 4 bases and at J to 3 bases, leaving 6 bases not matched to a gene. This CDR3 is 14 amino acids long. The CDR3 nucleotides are TGCGCCAGCAGCCCTGGGGGGGGGAAAGAGACCCAGTACTTC. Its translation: CASSPGGGKETQYF.

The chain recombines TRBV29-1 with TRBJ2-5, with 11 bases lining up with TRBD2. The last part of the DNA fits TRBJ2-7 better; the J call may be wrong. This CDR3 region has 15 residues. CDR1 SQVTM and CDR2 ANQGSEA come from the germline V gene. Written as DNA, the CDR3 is TGCAGCGCAACCGGGGGTAGCGGGAGGGCCACCGAGCAGTACTTC. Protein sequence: CSATGGSGRATEQYF.

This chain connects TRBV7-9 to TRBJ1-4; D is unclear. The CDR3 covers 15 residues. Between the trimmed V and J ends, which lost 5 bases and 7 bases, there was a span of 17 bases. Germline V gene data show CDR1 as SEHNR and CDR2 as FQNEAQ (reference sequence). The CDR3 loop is CASSPWEAPIEKLFF. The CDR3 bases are TGTGCCAGCAGCCCGTGGGAGGCGCCCATTGAAAAACTGTTTTTT.

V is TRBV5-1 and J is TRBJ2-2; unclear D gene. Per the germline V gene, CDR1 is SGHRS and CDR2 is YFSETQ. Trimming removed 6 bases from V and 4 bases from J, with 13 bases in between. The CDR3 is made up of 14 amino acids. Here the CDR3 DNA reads TGCGCCAGCATCGGAGAGCCAAGCACCGGGGAGCTGTTTTTT. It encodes CASIGEPSTGELFF.

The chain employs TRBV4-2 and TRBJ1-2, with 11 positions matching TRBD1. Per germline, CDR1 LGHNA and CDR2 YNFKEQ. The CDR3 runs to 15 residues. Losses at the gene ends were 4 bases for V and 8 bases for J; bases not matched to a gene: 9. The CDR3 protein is CASSREGQGVGGYTF. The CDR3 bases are TGTGCCAGCAGCCGAGAGGGACAGGGGGTGGGAGGCTACACCTTC.

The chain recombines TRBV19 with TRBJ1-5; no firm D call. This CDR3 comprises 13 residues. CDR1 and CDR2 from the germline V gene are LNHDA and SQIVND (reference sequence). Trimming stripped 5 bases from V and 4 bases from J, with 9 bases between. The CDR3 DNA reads TGTGCCAGTAGTTCAGCGCTAAATCAGCCCCAGCATTTT. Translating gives CASSSALNQPQHF.

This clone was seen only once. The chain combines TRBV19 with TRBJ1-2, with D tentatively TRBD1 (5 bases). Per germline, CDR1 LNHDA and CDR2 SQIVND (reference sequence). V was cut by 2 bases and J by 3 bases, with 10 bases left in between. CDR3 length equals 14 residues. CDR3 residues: CASSIQGWDYGYTF. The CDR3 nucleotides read TGTGCCAGTAGTATACAGGGCTGGGACTATGGCTACACCTTC.

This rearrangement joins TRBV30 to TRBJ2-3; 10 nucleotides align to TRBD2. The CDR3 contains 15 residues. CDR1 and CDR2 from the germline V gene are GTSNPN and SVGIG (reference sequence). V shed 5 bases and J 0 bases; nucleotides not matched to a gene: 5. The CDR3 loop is CAWGASGSSTDTQYF. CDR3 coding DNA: TGTGCCTGGGGGGCTAGCGGGAGTAGCACAGATACGCAGTATTTT.

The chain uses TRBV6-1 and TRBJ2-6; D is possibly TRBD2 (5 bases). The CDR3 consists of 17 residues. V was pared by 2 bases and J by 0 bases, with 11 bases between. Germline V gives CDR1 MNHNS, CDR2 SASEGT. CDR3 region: CASSERLAASGANVLTF. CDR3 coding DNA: TGTGCCAGCAGTGAAAGGCTAGCTGCCTCTGGGGCCAACGTCCTGACTTTC.

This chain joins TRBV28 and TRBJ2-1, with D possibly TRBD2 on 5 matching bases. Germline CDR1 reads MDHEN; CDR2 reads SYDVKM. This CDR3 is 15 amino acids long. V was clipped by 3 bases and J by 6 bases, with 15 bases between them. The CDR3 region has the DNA TGTGCCAGCAGTTTTAGTGATGTAGCGACCAATGAGCAGTTCTTC. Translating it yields CASSFSDVATNEQFF.

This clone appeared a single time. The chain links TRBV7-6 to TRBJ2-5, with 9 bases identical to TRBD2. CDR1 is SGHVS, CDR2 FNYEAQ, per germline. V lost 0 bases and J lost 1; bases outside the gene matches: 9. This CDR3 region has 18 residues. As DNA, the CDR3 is TGTGCCAGCAGCTTAGCGGGAGTAGCGGGAGCGATCCAAGAGACCCAGTACTTC. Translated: CASSLAGVAGAIQETQYF. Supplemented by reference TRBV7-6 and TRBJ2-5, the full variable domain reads GAGVSQSPRYKVTKRGQDVALRCDPISGHVSLYWYRQALGQGPEFLTYFNYEAQQDKSGLPNDRFSAERPEGSISTLTIQRTEQRDSAMYRCASSLAGVAGAIQETQYFGPGTRLLVL.

For the CDR3, the DNA is TGTGCCAGCAAAGTGGCAGGGGGCCTACAAGAGACCCAGTACTTC. Amino acids: CASKVAGGLQETQYF. V gene TRBV28 combines with J gene TRBJ2-5; 8 bases are a match to TRBD1. CDR3 length equals 15 residues. The V gene end was trimmed by 7 bases and the J gene end by 2 bases; junction bases not matched to a gene: 9. Per the germline V gene, CDR1 is MDHEN and CDR2 is SYDVKM.

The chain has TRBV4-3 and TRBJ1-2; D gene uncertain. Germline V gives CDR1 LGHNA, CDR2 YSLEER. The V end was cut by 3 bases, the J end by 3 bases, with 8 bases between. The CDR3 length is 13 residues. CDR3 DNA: TGCGCCAGCAGCCAGGGGAGAGACTATGGCTACACCTTC. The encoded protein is CASSQGRDYGYTF.

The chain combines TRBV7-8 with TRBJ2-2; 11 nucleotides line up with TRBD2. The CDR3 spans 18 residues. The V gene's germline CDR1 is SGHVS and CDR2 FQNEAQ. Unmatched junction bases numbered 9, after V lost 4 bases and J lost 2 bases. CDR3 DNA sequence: TGTGCCAGCAGCTCCTTAGCGGGAGGGATAGGTAACACCGGGGAGCTGTTTTTT. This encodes CASSSLAGGIGNTGELFF. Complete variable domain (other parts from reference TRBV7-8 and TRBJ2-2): GAGVSQSPRYKVAKRGQDVALRCDPISGHVSLFWYQQALGQGPEFLTYFQNEAQLDKSGLPSDRFFAERPEGSVSTLKIQRTQQEDSAVYLCASSSLAGGIGNTGELFFGEGSRLTVL.

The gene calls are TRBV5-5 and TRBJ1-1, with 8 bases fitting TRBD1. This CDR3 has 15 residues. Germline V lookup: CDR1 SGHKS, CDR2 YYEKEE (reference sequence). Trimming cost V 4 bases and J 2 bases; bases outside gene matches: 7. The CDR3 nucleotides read TGTGCCAGCAGCCTGACAGGGGCCTCCAACACTGAAGCTTTCTTT. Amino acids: CASSLTGASNTEAFF. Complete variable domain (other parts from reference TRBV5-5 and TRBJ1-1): DAGVTQSPTHLIKTRGQQVTLRCSPISGHKSVSWYQQVLGQGPQFIFQYYEKEERGRGNFPDRFSARQFPNYSSELNVNALLLGDSALYLCASSLTGASNTEAFFGQGTRLTVV.

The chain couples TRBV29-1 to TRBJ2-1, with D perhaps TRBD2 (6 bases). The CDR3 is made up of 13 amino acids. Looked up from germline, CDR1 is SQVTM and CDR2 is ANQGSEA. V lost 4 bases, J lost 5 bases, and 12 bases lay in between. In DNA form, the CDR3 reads TGCAGCGTTGTGGGCGGGGTTGACAATGAGCAGTTCTTC. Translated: CSVVGGVDNEQFF.

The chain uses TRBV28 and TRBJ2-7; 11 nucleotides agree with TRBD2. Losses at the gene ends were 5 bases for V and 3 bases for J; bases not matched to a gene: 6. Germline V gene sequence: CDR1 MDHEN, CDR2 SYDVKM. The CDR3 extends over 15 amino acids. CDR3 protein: CASSPTSGSLYEQYF. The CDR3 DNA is TGTGCCAGCAGTCCCACTAGCGGGAGCCTCTACGAGCAGTACTTC.

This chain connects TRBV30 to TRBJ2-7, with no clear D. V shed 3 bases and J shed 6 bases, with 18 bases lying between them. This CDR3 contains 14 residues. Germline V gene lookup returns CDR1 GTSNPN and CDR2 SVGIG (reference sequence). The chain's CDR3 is CAWSIPVKETEQYF. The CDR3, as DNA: TGTGCCTGGAGCATACCGGTCAAGGAGACCGAGCAGTACTTC.

CDR3 sequence reads: CASSLSRDSFTHTEAFF. CDR3 sequence (DNA): TGTGCCAGCAGCTTATCTCGGGACAGTTTTACCCACACTGAAGCTTTCTTT. V is TRBV7-9 and J is TRBJ1-1; 7 bases align to TRBD1. Germline V gives CDR1 SEHNR, CDR2 FQNEAQ (reference sequence). The junction had 12 bases not matched to a gene; V was cut back by 2 bases and J by 3 bases. The CDR3 has 17 amino acids.

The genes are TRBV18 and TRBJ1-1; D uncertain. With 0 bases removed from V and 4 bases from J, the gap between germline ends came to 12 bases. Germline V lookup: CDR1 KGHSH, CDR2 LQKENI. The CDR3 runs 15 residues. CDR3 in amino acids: CASSPPNGLTTEAFF. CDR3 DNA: TGTGCCAGCTCACCACCGAACGGGTTAACCACTGAAGCTTTCTTT.

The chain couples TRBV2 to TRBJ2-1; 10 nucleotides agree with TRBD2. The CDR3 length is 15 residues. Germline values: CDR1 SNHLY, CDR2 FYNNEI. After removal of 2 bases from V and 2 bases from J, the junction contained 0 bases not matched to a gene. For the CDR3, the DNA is TGTGCCAGCAGTGAACTAGCGGGAGCCTACAATGAGCAGTTCTTC. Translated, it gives CASSELAGAYNEQFF.

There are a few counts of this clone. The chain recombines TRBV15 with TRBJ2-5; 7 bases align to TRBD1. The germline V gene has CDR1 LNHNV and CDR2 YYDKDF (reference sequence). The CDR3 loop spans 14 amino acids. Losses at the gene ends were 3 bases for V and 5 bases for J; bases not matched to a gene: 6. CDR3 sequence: CATSSRGSGETQYF. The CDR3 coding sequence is TGTGCCACCAGCAGCAGGGGGTCGGGGGAGACCCAGTACTTC.

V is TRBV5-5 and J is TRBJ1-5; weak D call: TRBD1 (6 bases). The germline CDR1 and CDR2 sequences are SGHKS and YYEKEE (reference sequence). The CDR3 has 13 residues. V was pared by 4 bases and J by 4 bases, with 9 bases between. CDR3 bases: TGTGCCAGCAGCCTGGGGGCAAATCAGCCCCAGCATTTT. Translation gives CASSLGANQPQHF.

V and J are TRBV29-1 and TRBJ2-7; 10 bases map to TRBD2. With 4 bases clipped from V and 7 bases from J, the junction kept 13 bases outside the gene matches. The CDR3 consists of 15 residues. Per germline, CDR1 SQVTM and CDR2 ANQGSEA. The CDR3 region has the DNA TGCAGCGTTGCCCACGGGAGCGGGAGGGCCGGTGAGCAGTACTTC. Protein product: CSVAHGSGRAGEQYF.